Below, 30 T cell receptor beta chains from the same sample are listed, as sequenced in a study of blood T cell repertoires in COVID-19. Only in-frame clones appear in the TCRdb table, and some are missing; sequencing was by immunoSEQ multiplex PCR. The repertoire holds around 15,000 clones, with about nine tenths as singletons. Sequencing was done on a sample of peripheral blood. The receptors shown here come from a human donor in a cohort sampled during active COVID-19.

CDR3 sequence (DNA): TGTGCCAGCGGGCTTCACCCTCAGACCTCCTACGAGCAGTACTTC. Translation: CASGLHPQTSYEQYF. V gene TRBV21-1 combines with J gene TRBJ2-7; the D call in the table, TRBD1, was not verified against the DNA. TRBV21-1 is a pseudogene locus. This CDR3 comprises 15 residues.

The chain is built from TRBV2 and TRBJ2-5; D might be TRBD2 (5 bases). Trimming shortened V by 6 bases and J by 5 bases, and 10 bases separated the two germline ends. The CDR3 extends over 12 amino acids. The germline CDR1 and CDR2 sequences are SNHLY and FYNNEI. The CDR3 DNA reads TGTGCCAGCAGGGAGGAAAGGGAGACCCAGTACTTC. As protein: CASREERETQYF.

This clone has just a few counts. CDR3 in DNA: TGTGCCAGCAAGCGCAAGGGGGTTCCCGACAAGAACTATGGCTACACCTTC. Residues: CASKRKGVPDKNYGYTF. This chain links TRBV28 with TRBJ1-2; possibly TRBD1 for D (6 bases). Germline CDR1 is MDHEN and CDR2 is SYDVKM. V lost 7 bases and J 2 bases, leaving 23 bases between the germline ends. The CDR3 sequence is 17 residues long.

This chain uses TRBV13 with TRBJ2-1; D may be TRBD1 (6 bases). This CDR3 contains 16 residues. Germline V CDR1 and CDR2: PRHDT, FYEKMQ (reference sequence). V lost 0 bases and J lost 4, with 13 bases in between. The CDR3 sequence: CASSLGYREGYNEQFF. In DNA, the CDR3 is TGTGCCAGCAGCTTAGGCTACAGGGAAGGTTACAATGAGCAGTTCTTC.

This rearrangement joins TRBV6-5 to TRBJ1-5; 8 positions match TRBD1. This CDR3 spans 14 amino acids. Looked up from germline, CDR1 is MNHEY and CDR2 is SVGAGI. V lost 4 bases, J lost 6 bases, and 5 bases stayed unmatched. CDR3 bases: TGTGCCAGCAGTTCCCGACAGGGGCCTCAGCCCCAGCATTTT. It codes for CASSSRQGPQPQHF.

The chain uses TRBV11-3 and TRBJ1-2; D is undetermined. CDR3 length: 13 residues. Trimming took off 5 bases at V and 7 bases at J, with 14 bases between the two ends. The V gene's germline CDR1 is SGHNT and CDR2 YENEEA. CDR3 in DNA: TGTGCCAGCAGCCGTACAAAGGCGGGTGGCTACACCTTC. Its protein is CASSRTKAGGYTF.

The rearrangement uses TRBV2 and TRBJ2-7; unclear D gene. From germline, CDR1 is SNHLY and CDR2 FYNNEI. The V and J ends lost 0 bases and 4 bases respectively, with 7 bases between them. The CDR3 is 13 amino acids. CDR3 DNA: TGTGCCAGCAGTGAAGCGGTAGTTTACGAGCAGTACTTC. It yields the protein CASSEAVVYEQYF. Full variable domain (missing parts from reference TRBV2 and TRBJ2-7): EPEVTQTPSHQVTQMGQEVILRCVPISNHLYFYWYRQILGQKVEFLVSFYNNEISEKSEIFDDQFSVERPDGSNFTLKIRSTKLEDSAMYFCASSEAVVYEQYFGPGTRLTVT.

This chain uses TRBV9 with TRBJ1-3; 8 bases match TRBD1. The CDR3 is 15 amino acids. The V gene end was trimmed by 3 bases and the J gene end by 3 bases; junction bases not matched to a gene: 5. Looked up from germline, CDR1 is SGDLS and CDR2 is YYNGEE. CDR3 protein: CASSAQGAFGNTIYF. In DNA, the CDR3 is TGTGCCAGCAGCGCCCAGGGGGCCTTTGGAAACACCATATATTTT.

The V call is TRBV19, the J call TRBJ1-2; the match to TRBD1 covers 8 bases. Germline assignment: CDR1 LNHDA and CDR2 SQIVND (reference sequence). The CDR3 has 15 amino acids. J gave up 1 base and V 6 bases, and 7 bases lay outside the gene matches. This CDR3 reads CASRNGQGNNYGYTF. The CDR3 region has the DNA TGTGCCAGTAGAAACGGACAGGGAAATAACTATGGCTACACCTTC.

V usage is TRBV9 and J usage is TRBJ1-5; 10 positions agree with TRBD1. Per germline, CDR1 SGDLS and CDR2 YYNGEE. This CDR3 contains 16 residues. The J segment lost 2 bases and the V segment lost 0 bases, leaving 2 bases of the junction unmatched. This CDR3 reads CASSVGGTGGNQPQHF. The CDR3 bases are TGTGCCAGCAGCGTAGGCGGGACAGGGGGCAATCAGCCCCAGCATTTT.

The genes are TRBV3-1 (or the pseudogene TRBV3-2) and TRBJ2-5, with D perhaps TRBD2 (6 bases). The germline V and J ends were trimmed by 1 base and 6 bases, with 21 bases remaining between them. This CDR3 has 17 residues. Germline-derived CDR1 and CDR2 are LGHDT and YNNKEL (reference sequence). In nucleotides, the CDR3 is TGTGCCAGCAGCCAAGGGTCTGAGGCAGGTGGGAGGAAGACCCAGTACTTC. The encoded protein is CASSQGSEAGGRKTQYF.

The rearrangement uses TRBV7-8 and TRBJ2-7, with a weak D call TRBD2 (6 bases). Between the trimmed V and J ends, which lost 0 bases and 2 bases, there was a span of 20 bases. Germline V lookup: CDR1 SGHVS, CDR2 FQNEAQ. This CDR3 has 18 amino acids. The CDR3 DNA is TGTGCCAGCAGCTTAGCAGGAGGAGGGGCAGGGATGACCTACGAGCAGTACTTC. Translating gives CASSLAGGGAGMTYEQYF.

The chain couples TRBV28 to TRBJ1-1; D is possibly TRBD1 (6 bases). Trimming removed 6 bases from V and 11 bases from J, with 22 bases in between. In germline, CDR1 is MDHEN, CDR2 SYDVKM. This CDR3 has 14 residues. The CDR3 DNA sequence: TGTGCCAGCAGCGTAGGGACACGGGCGCTTGGGGCTTTCTTT. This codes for CASSVGTRALGAFF.

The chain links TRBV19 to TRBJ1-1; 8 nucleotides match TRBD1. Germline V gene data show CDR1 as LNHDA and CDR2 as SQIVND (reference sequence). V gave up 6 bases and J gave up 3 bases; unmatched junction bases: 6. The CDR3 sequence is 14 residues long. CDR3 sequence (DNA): TGTGCCAGTAGGGACAGGGCCTACCACACTGAAGCTTTCTTT. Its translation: CASRDRAYHTEAFF. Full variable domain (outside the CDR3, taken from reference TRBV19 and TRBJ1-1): DGGITQSPKYLFRKEGQNVTLSCEQNLNHDAMYWYRQDPGQGLRLIYYSQIVNDFQKGDIAEGYSVSREKKESFPLTVTSAQKNPTAFYLCASRDRAYHTEAFFGQGTRLTVV.

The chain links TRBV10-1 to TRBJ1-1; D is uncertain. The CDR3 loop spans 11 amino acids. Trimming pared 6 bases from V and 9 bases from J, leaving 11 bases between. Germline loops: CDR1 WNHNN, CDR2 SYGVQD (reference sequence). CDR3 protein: CASSDGEQAFF. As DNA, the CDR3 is TGCGCCAGCAGCGACGGGGAACAAGCTTTCTTT.

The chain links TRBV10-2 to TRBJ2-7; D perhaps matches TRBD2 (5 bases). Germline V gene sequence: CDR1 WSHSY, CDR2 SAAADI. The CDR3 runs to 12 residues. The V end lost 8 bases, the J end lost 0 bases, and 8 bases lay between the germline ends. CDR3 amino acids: CASEGGSYEQYF. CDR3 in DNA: TGCGCCAGCGAGGGCGGCTCCTACGAGCAGTACTTC.

The CDR3 sequence: CASSQDEGSHSYEQYF. The CDR3, as DNA: TGTGCCAGCAGCCAAGACGAGGGTTCGCACTCCTACGAGCAGTACTTC. The chain links TRBV14 to TRBJ2-7, with D tentatively TRBD2 (5 bases). The germline gives CDR1 SGHDN, CDR2 FVKESK. CDR3 size: 16 residues. V lost 0 bases, J lost 0 bases, and 12 bases lay in between.

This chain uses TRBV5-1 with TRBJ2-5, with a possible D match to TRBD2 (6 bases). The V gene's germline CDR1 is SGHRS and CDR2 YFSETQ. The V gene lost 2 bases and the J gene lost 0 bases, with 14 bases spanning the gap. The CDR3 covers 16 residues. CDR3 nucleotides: TGCGCCAGCAGCTTTAACCCCTCGGGGGACCAAGAGACCCAGTACTTC. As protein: CASSFNPSGDQETQYF.

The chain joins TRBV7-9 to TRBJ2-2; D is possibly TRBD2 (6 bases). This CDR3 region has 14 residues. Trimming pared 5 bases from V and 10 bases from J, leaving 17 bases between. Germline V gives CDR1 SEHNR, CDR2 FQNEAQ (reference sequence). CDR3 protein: CASSPPGDRAELFF. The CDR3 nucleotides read TGTGCCAGCAGCCCTCCGGGAGACAGAGCGGAGCTGTTTTTT.

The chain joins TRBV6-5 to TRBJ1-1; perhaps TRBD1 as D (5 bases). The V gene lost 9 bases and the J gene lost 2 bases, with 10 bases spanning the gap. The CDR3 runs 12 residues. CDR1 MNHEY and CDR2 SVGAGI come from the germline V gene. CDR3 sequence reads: CASLRGNTEAFF. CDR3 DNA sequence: TGTGCCAGTTTAAGGGGCAACACTGAAGCTTTCTTT.

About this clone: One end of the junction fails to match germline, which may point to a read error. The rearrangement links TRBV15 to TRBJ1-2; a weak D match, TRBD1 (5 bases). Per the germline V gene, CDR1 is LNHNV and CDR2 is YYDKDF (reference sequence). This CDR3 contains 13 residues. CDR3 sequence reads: CATSRDPEGRPGF. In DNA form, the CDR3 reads TGTGCCACCAGCAGAGATCCCGAGGGGAGGCCTGGCTTC.

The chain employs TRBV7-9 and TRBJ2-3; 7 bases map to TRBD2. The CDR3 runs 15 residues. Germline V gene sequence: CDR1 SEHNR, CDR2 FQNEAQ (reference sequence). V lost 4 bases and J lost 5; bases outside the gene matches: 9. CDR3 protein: CASSSGLRGVDTQYF. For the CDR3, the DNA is TGTGCCAGCAGCTCGGGACTCCGGGGGGTAGATACGCAGTATTTT.

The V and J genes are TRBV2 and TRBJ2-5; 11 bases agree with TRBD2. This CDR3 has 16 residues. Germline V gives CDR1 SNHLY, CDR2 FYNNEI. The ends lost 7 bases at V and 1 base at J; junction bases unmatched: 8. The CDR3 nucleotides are TGTGCCAGCAAGGGGTGGCTAGCGGGAGGCCAAGAGACCCAGTACTTC. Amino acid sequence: CASKGWLAGGQETQYF.

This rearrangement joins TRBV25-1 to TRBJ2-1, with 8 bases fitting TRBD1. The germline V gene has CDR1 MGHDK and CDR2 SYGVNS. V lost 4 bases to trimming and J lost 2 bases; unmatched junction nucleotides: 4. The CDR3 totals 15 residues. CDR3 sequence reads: CASSADRGPYNEQFF. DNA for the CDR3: TGTGCCAGCAGTGCAGACAGGGGCCCCTACAATGAGCAGTTCTTC.

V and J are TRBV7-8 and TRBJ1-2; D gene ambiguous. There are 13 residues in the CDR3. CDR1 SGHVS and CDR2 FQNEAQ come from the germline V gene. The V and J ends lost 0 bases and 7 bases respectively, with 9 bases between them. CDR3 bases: TGTGCCAGCAGCTTAGCGCGTAGTTCTGGCTACACCTTC. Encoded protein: CASSLARSSGYTF. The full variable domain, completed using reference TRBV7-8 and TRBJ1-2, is GAGVSQSPRYKVAKRGQDVALRCDPISGHVSLFWYQQALGQGPEFLTYFQNEAQLDKSGLPSDRFFAERPEGSVSTLKIQRTQQEDSAVYLCASSLARSSGYTFGSGTRLTVV.

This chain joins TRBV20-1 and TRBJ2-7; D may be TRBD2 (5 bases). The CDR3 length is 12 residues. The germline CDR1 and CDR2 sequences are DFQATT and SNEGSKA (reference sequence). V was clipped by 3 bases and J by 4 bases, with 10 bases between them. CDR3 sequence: CSASISAYEQYF. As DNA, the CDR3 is TGCAGTGCTAGTATTAGCGCTTACGAGCAGTACTTC.

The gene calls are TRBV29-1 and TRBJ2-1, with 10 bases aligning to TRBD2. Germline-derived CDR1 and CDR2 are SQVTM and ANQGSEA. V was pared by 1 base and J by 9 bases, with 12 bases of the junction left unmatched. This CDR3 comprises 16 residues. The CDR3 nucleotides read TGCAGCGTTGAAGGACTAGCGGGTATCAAGAGGGGTGAGCAGTTCTTC. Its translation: CSVEGLAGIKRGEQFF.

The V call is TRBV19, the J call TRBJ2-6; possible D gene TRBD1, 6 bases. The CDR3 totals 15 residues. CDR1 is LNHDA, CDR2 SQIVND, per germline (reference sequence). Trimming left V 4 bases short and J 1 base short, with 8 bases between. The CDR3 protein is CASSNRESGANVLTF. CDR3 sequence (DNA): TGTGCCAGTAGTAACAGGGAGTCTGGGGCCAACGTCCTGACTTTC. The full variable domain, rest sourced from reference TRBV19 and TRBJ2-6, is DGGITQSPKYLFRKEGQNVTLSCEQNLNHDAMYWYRQDPGQGLRLIYYSQIVNDFQKGDIAEGYSVSREKKESFPLTVTSAQKNPTAFYLCASSNRESGANVLTFGAGSRLTVL.

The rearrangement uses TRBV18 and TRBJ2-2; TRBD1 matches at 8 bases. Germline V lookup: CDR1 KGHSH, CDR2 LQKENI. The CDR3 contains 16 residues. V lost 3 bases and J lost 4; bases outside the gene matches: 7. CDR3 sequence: CASSPGQGGSTGELFF. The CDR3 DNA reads TGTGCCAGCTCACCCGGACAGGGTGGTTCCACCGGGGAGCTGTTTTTT. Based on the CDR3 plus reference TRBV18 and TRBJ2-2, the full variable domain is NAGVMQNPRHLVRRRGQEARLRCSPMKGHSHVYWYRQLPEEGLKFMVYLQKENIIDESGMPKERFSAEFPKEGPSILRIQQVVRGDSAAYFCASSPGQGGSTGELFFGEGSRLTVL.

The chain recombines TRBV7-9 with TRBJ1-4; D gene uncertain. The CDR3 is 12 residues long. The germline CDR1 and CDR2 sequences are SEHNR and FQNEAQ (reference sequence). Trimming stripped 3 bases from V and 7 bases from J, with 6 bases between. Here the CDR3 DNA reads TGTGCCAGCAGCTTGTCAGGTGAAAAACTGTTTTTT. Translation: CASSLSGEKLFF. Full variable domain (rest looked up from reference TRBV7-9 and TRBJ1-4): DTGVSQNPRHKITKRGQNVTFRCDPISEHNRLYWYRQTLGQGPEFLTYFQNEAQLEKSRLLSDRFSAERPKGSFSTLEIQRTEQGDSAMYLCASSLSGEKLFFGSGTQLSVL.